A single sample is the source of the 13 T cell receptor beta chains below, sequenced in a study of T cells in localized non-small cell lung cancer. Profiled with immunoSEQ multiplex PCR; TCRdb holds only in-frame clones, not every one. The sample contains roughly 72,000 clones, 65% to 85% of which appear only once. The sequences come from peripheral blood, collected before any cancer treatment. The receptors originated from a female donor of 60 years or more with stage I lung adenocarcinoma.

The V gene is TRBV5-6, the J gene TRBJ2-7, with 14 positions matching TRBD2. The CDR3 is 14 residues long. CDR1 and CDR2 (germline): SGHDT, YYEEEE. Trimming took 4 bases from V and 3 from J; bases not matched to a gene: 0. The CDR3 spells CASSGTSGSYEQYF. CDR3 sequence (DNA): TGTGCCAGCAGCGGGACTAGCGGGAGCTACGAGCAGTACTTC.

The chain uses TRBV7-9 and TRBJ1-2; D possibly corresponds to TRBD1 (6 bases). The length of the CDR3 is 17 residues. CDR1 is SEHNR, CDR2 FQNEAQ, per germline (reference sequence). With 2 bases removed from V and 0 bases from J, the gap between germline ends came to 16 bases. The CDR3 DNA reads as TGTGCCAGCAGCTTACCGGGACAACCGTTAGCTAACTATGGCTACACCTTC. This translates into CASSLPGQPLANYGYTF.

V and J are TRBV30 and TRBJ1-5, with 7 bases matching TRBD1. V dropped 4 bases and J dropped 0; count of bases not matched to a gene: 9. The CDR3 length is 16 residues. The germline gives CDR1 GTSNPN, CDR2 SVGIG (reference sequence). The CDR3 DNA reads TGTGCCTGGACTAGAGGGACAGCAAATAGCAATCAGCCCCAGCATTTT. It encodes CAWTRGTANSNQPQHF.

The V gene is TRBV19, the J gene TRBJ2-5, with a weak D call TRBD2 (6 bases). Germline assignment: CDR1 LNHDA and CDR2 SQIVND (reference sequence). The CDR3 covers 15 residues. The V end was cut by 5 bases, the J end by 7 bases, with 20 bases between. The CDR3: CASSPAVARRGTQYF. For the CDR3, the DNA is TGTGCCAGTAGTCCGGCCGTGGCCCGGAGGGGGACCCAGTACTTC.

This sequence joins TRBV9 and TRBJ1-1; no firm D call. From germline, CDR1 is SGDLS and CDR2 YYNGEE. The CDR3 extends over 15 amino acids. Trimming removed 0 bases at V and 4 bases at J, with 13 bases between. CDR3 residues: CASSVGAGTGTEAFF. The DNA of the CDR3 is TGTGCCAGCAGCGTAGGGGCAGGCACGGGCACTGAAGCTTTCTTT. The variable domain in full, completed from reference TRBV9 and TRBJ1-1, reads DSGVTQTPKHLITATGQRVTLRCSPRSGDLSVYWYQQSLDQGLQFLIQYYNGEERAKGNILERFSAQQFPDLHSELNLSSLELGDSALYFCASSVGAGTGTEAFFGQGTRLTVV.

The chain joins TRBV16 to TRBJ1-1; D ambiguous. With 4 bases removed from V and 3 bases from J, the gap between germline ends came to 12 bases. CDR1 KGHSY and CDR2 FQNENV come from the germline V gene. This CDR3 has 14 amino acids. The CDR3 bases are TGTGCCAGCAGCCCCCTAAGTGGGGACACTGAAGCTTTCTTT. Translated: CASSPLSGDTEAFF.

This clone was seen just once. The rearrangement uses TRBV29-1 and TRBJ1-2; no reliable D call. Trimming took off 5 bases at V and 5 bases at J, with 24 bases between the two ends. CDR3 size: 16 residues. Germline V gene lookup returns CDR1 SQVTM and CDR2 ANQGSEA. CDR3 sequence (DNA): TGCAGCGTTATTCGTCCTGGGCAGGATCGGTTATATGGCTACACCTTC. Encoded protein: CSVIRPGQDRLYGYTF.

The chain combines TRBV6-5 with TRBJ2-7; unclear D gene. From germline, CDR1 is MNHEY and CDR2 SVGAGI. The CDR3 has 13 amino acids. Trimming took off 5 bases at V and 1 base at J, with 9 bases between the two ends. CDR3 DNA sequence: TGTGCCAGCAGTAATAATCCTTCCTACGAGCAGTACTTC. It specifies CASSNNPSYEQYF.

This clone was detected once. The chain is built from TRBV10-3 and TRBJ2-5; the match to TRBD1 covers 7 bases. CDR3 length: 15 residues. V dropped 4 bases and J dropped 2; count of bases not matched to a gene: 7. The germline V gene has CDR1 ENHRY and CDR2 SYGVKD. The CDR3 here is CAISGSRTGQETQYF. For the CDR3, the DNA is TGTGCCATCAGTGGTTCAAGGACAGGACAAGAGACCCAGTACTTC.

This chain links TRBV28 with TRBJ1-3; 8 bases agree with TRBD1. Germline trimming cut 6 bases from V and 4 bases from J; bases unmatched to any gene: 5. The CDR3 is 14 amino acids. Germline V lookup: CDR1 MDHEN, CDR2 SYDVKM. CDR3 DNA: TGTGCCAGCAGGCGAACAGGGGGAGGAAACACCATATATTTT. Translation gives CASRRTGGGNTIYF. Looking up the rest from reference TRBV28 and TRBJ1-3 gives the full variable domain: DVKVTQSSRYLVKRTGEKVFLECVQDMDHENMFWYRQDPGLGLRLIYFSYDVKMKEKGDIPEGYSVSREKKERFSLILESASTNQTSMYLCASRRTGGGNTIYFGEGSWLTVV.

In DNA, the CDR3 is TGTGCCAGTAGTAGACAATCCGGGGAGCTGTTTTTT. This sequence encodes CASSRQSGELFF. V and J are TRBV19 and TRBJ2-2; D is undetermined. V was clipped by 4 bases and J by 6 bases, with 6 bases between them. Germline values: CDR1 LNHDA, CDR2 SQIVND (reference sequence). This CDR3 spans 12 amino acids. Filled out from reference TRBV19 and TRBJ2-2, the complete variable domain reads DGGITQSPKYLFRKEGQNVTLSCEQNLNHDAMYWYRQDPGQGLRLIYYSQIVNDFQKGDIAEGYSVSREKKESFPLTVTSAQKNPTAFYLCASSRQSGELFFGEGSRLTVL.

The V call is TRBV16, the J call TRBJ1-2, with 8 bases identical to TRBD1. J was trimmed by 7 bases and V by 0 bases; bases with no gene match: 7. The V gene's germline CDR1 is KGHSY and CDR2 FQNENV. This CDR3 is built from 15 residues. The chain's CDR3 is CASSQSLDRAGGYTF. Written as DNA, the CDR3 is TGTGCCAGCAGCCAATCGTTGGACAGGGCTGGTGGCTACACCTTC.

This clone was counted between two and nine times. This rearrangement joins TRBV10-3 to TRBJ1-4; D not certain. V was cut by 4 bases and J by 7 bases, with 4 bases left in between. Germline V CDR1 and CDR2: ENHRY, SYGVKD. This CDR3 region has 11 residues. This CDR3 is CAISGGEKLFF. CDR3 DNA: TGTGCCATCAGTGGAGGTGAAAAACTGTTTTTT.